The 11 T cell receptor beta chains reported below all come from one sample, sequenced in a study of spatial heterogeneity in lung cancer. TCRdb fed the 5' RACE reads into MiXCR, producing one record per CDR3 protein. The sample carries about 92,000 distinct CDR3 sequences, roughly 12% recorded once. As for time point: sample taken at primary tumor resection. Sequences were derived from PBMCs, sampled at surgery. The receptors come from a male donor with early-stage non-small cell lung cancer.

This clonotype has only a few counts. J is TRBJ1-4 and V is TRBV27, with a tentative D call TRBD1 (5 bases). CDR1 is MNHEY and CDR2 is SMNVEV in the germline V gene (reference sequence). The CDR3 totals 14 residues. V was shortened by 6 bases and J by 3 bases, with 11 bases between the two germline ends. The CDR3 DNA reads as TGTGCCAGCAGCGCTGGGGGTGCTAATGAAAAACTGTTTTTT. It encodes CASSAGGANEKLFF.

This clonotype was counted only a few times. V is TRBV6-2 or TRBV6-3 and J is TRBJ1-1, with D perhaps matching TRBD1 (5 bases). Germline V CDR1 and CDR2: MNHEY, SVGEGT. This CDR3 has 14 amino acids. The V end lost 4 bases, the J end lost 0 bases, and 9 bases lay between the germline ends. This chain's CDR3 is CASSLGLLNTEAFF. Here the CDR3 DNA reads TGTGCCAGCAGTTTGGGACTTCTGAACACTGAAGCTTTCTTT.

This clonotype was seen ten or more times. The J gene is TRBJ2-1, the V gene TRBV4-1, with TRBD1 identical over 7 bases. Germline V gene sequence: CDR1 MGHRA, CDR2 YSYEKL. There are 15 residues in the CDR3. Trimming removed 4 bases from V and 6 bases from J; junction bases left unmatched: 9. The CDR3 DNA reads as TGCGCCAGCAGCCTAAGACAGGGCTCGAGCAATGAGCAGTTCTTC. This encodes CASSLRQGSSNEQFF.

The chain joins TRBV9 to TRBJ2-5, with D possibly being TRBD1 or TRBD2 (5 bases each). Deletions cut 1 base from V and 1 base from J, with 14 bases between. The CDR3 sequence is 16 residues long. CDR1 and CDR2 (germline): SGDLS, YYNGEE. The CDR3: CASSVSGKGPQETQYF. The CDR3 DNA sequence: TGTGCCAGCAGCGTAAGTGGTAAGGGACCCCAAGAGACCCAGTACTTC.

This sequence joins TRBV12-3 or TRBV12-4 and TRBJ1-3; TRBD1 is a possible D gene (5 bases). V was trimmed by 6 bases and J by 9 bases, leaving 12 bases between them. The CDR3 extends over 12 amino acids. CDR3 in amino acids: CASSNPGITIYF. CDR3 nucleotides: TGTGCCAGCAGCAACCCAGGGATCACCATATATTTT.

The table lists this clonotype with a few counts. The V and J genes are TRBV7-2 and TRBJ2-7, with 8 bases matching TRBD2. The CDR3 is 15 residues long. Trimming at V came to 5 bases and at J to 6 bases, leaving 12 bases not matched to a gene. CDR1 SGHTA and CDR2 FQGNSA come from the germline V gene. In nucleotides, the CDR3 is TGTGCCAGCAGCCAGACGGCGGGAGGAAGGGGCGAGCAGTACTTC. It yields the protein CASSQTAGGRGEQYF.

The chain links TRBV6-2 or TRBV6-3 to TRBJ2-3; 12 bases are a match to TRBD2. The CDR3 is made up of 14 amino acids. CDR1 and CDR2 from the germline V gene are MNHEY and SVGEGT. The junction had 6 bases not matched to a gene; V was cut back by 7 bases and J by 7 bases. CDR3 in amino acids: CASTETSGRNTQYF. CDR3 bases: TGTGCCAGCACCGAAACTAGCGGGAGGAATACGCAGTATTTT.

The chain couples TRBV23-1 to TRBJ2-2, with 9 bases fitting TRBD1. TRBV23-1 is labeled an ORF, and its function is uncertain. The J segment lost 3 bases and the V segment lost 7 bases, leaving 6 bases of the junction unmatched. The length of the CDR3 is 15 residues. As DNA, the CDR3 is TGCGCCAGCATATTGAACAGGGGGCACACCGGGGAGCTGTTTTTT. It codes for CASILNRGHTGELFF.

This clonotype was recorded a few times. The gene calls are TRBV7-2 and TRBJ2-4; D is perhaps TRBD1 or TRBD2 (6 bases each). Germline CDR1 is SGHTA and CDR2 is FQGNSA. The CDR3 covers 15 residues. V gave up 3 bases and J gave up 4 bases, with 13 bases separating them. CDR3 loop: CASSLPGAPKNIQYF. The CDR3 DNA follows: TGTGCCAGCAGCTTGCCGGGGGCCCCTAAAAACATTCAGTACTTC.

This clonotype showed up just a few times. The rearrangement uses TRBV7-2 and TRBJ2-5, with D tentatively TRBD2 (6 bases). This CDR3 region has 16 residues. Deletions cut 0 bases from V and 5 bases from J, with 16 bases between. Germline CDR1 is SGHTA and CDR2 is FQGNSA. CDR3 protein: CASSLAAAGAGETQYF. In DNA, the CDR3 is TGTGCCAGCAGCTTAGCGGCGGCTGGCGCGGGGGAGACCCAGTACTTC.

This clonotype was detected a few times. The gene calls are TRBV27 and TRBJ2-7; D perhaps matches TRBD1 (5 bases). Per germline, CDR1 MNHEY and CDR2 SMNVEV (reference sequence). The V end lost 8 bases, the J end lost 5 bases, and 22 bases lay between the germline ends. The CDR3 is made up of 15 amino acids. The CDR3 loop reads CASGKTVLRSHEQYF. In DNA form, the CDR3 reads TGTGCCAGCGGAAAGACAGTACTCCGGTCGCACGAGCAGTACTTC.